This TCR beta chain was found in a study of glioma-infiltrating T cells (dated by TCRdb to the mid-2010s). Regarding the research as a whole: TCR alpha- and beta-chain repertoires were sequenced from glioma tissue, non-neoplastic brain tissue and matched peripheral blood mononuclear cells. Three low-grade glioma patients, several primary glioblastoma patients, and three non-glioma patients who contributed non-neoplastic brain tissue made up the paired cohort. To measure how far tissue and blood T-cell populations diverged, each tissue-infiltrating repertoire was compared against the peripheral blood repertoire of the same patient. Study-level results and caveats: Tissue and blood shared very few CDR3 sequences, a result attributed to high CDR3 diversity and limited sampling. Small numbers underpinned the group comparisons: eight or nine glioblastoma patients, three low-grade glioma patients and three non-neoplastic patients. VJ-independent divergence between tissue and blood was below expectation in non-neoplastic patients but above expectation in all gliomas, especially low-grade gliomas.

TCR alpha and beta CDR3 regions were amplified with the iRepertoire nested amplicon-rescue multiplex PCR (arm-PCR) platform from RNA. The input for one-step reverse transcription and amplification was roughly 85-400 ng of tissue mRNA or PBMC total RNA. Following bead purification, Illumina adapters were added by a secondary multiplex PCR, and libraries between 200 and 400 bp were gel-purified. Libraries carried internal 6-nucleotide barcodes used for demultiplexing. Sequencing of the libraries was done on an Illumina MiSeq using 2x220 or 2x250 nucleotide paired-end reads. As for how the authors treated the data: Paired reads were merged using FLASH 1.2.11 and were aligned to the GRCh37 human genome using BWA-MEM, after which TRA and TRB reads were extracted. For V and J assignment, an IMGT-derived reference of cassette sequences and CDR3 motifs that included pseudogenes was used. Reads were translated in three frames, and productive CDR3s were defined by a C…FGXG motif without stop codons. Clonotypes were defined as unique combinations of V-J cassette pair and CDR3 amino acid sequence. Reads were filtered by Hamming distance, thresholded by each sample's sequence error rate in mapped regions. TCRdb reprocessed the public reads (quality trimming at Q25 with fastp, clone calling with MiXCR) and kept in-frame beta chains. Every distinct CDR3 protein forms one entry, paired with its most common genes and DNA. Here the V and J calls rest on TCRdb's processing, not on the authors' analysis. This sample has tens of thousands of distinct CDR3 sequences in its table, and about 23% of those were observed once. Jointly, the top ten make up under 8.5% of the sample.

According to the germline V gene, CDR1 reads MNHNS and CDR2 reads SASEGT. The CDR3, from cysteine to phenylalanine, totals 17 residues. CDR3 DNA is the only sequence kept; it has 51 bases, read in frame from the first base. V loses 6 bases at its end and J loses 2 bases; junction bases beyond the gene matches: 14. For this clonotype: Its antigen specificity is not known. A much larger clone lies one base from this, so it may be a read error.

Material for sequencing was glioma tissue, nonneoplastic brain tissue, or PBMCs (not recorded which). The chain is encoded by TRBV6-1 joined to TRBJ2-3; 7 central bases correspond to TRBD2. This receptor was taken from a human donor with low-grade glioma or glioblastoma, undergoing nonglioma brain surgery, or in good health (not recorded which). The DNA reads TGTGCCAGCAGCTCCCCCCCGGGGAGCGGGGCCACAGATACGCAGTATTTT. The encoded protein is CASSSPPGSGATDTQYF.